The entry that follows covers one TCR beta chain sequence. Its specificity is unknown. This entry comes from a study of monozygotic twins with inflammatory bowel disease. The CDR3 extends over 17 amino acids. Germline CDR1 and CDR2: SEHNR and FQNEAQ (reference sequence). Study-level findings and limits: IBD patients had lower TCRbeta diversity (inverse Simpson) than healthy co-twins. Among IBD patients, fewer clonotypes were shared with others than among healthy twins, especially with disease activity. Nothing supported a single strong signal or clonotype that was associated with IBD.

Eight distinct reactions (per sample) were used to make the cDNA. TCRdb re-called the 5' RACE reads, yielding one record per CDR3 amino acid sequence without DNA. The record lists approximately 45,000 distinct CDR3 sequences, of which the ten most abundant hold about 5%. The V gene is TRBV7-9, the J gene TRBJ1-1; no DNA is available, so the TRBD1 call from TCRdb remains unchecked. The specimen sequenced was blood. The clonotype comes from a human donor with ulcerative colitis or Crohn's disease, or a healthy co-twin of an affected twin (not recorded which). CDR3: CASSKVLGADIWTEAFF.